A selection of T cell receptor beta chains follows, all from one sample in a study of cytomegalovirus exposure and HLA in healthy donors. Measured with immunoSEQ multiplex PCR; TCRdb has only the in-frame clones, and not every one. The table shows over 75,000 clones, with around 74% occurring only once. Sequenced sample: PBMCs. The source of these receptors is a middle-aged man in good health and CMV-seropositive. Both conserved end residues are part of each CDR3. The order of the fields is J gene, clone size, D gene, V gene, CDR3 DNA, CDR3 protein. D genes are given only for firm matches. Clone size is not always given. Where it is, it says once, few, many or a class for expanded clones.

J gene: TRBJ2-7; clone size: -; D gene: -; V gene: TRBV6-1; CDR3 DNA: TGTGCCAGCAGTGACACATTCTACGAGCAGTACTTC; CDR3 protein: CASSDTFYEQYF
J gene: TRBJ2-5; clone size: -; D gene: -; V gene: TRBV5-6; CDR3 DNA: TGTGCCAGCAGCTTGGTCGCTACTCAAGAGACCCAGTACTTC; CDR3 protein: CASSLVATQETQYF
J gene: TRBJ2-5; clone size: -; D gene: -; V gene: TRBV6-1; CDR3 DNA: TGTGCCATCTTTATACGACAGGAACAGACCCAGTACTTC; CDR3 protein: CAIFIRQEQTQYF
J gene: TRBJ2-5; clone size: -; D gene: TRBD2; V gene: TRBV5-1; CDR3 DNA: TGCGCCAGCAGCCTACCTCTAGCGGGAGAGACCCAGTACTTC; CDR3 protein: CASSLPLAGETQYF
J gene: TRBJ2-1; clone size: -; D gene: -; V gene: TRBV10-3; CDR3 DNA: TGTGCCATCAGTGAAACCACCGGGGTGCAGAACAATGAGCAGTTCTTC; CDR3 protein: CAISETTGVQNNEQFF
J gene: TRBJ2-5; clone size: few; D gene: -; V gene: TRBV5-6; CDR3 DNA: TGTGCCAGCAGCTTACAGCAAGAGACCCAGTACTTC; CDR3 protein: CASSLQQETQYF
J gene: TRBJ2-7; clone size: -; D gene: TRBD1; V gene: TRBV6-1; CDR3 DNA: TGTGCCAGCAGTACCCGGGACAGCTCCTACGAGCAGTACTTC; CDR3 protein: CASSTRDSSYEQYF
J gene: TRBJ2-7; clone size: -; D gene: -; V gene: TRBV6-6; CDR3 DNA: TGTGCCAGCGGTAGAACAGGGACGACCTACGAGCAGTACTTC; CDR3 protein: CASGRTGTTYEQYF
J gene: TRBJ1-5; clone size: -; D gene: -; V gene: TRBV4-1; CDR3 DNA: TGCGCCAGCAGCCAAGACACAGGACCGGCACCCCAGCATTTT; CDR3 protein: CASSQDTGPAPQHF
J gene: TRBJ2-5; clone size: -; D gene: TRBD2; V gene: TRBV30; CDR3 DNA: TGTGCCTGGAGTACCAGACTAGCGGGATTAGAGACCCAGTACTTC; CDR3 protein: CAWSTRLAGLETQYF
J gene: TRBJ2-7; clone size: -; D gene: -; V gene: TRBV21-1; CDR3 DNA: TGTGCCCAGCGCGACAGGGTCCACTCCTCCTACGAGCAGTACTTC; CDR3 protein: CAQRDRVHSSYEQYF
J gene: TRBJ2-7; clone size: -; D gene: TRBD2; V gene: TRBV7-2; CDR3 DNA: TGTGCCAGCAGCCAAAGGTCGGGACTAGCGGAAATCTACGAGCAGTACTTC; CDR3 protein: CASSQRSGLAEIYEQYF
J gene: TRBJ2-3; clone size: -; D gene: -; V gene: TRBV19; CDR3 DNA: TGTGCCAGTAGTATAGTCGGAGCGGGCACAGATACGCAGTATTTT; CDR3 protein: CASSIVGAGTDTQYF
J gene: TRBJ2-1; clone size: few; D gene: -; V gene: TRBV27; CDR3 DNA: TGTGCCAGCAGTCCCGACCCAGCGACCCGCTCCTACAATGAGCAGTTCTTC; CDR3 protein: CASSPDPATRSYNEQFF
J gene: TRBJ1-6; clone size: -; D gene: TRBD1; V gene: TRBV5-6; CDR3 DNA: TGTGCCAGCAGCTTGGTGGGACAGGGGTTTTCACCCCTCCACTTT; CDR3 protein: CASSLVGQGFSPLHF